This T cell receptor (beta chain) was recovered during a study of blood T cell repertoires in COVID-19. On the study more broadly: Acute and convalescent COVID-19 samples came from the United States, Italy and Spain.

Germline CDR1 is LNHDA and CDR2 is SQIVND (reference sequence). Trimming left V 5 bases short and J 2 bases short, with 9 bases between. The CDR3 totals 13 residues. Repertoires were generated with immunoSEQ multiplex PCR, while TCRdb's copy carries only in-frame clones and drops some. The profile shows around 150,000 clones, roughly 80% of them singletons. This receptor was obtained from a man in his fifties with active or convalescent COVID-19. The chain carries TRBV19 and TRBJ2-5; D is unclear. Sequenced sample: peripheral blood. Here the CDR3 DNA reads TGTGCCAGTAGTTTCACACCTCAAGAGACCCAGTACTTC. Translating gives CASSFTPQETQYF.